These 10 T cell receptor beta chains were all obtained from the same sample, sequenced in a study of blood T cell repertoires in COVID-19. Using immunoSEQ multiplex PCR, the repertoire was profiled, and TCRdb retains in-frame clones only, with some absent. The table shows 130,000 to 150,000 clones, with around 86% occurring only once. The sample comprised peripheral blood. Every receptor here comes from a man aged 50-59 years who had recovered from COVID-19.

V is TRBV7-9 and J is TRBJ2-7; D not certain. Between the trimmed V and J ends, which lost 5 bases and 3 bases, there was a span of 8 bases. CDR3 length equals 12 residues. CDR1 SEHNR and CDR2 FQNEAQ come from the germline V gene (reference sequence). The CDR3 sequence is CASSPHHYEQYF. The CDR3 DNA follows: TGTGCCAGCAGCCCCCATCACTACGAGCAGTACTTC.

The V call is TRBV7-6, the J call TRBJ2-2; 9 bases align to TRBD2. This CDR3 spans 15 amino acids. Germline CDR1 reads SGHVS; CDR2 reads FNYEAQ. The J segment lost 5 bases and the V segment lost 1 base, leaving 2 bases of the junction unmatched. CDR3 in amino acids: CASSLGSGGTGELFF. CDR3 in DNA: TGTGCCAGCAGCTTAGGTAGCGGGGGTACCGGGGAGCTGTTTTTT.

V is TRBV11-2 and J is TRBJ2-4; D is possibly TRBD1 (5 bases). V shed 1 base and J shed 2 bases, with 15 bases lying between them. CDR3 length equals 17 residues. Germline V lookup: CDR1 SGHAT, CDR2 FQNNGV. CDR3 DNA: TGTGCCAGCAGCTTAGGGCACCAGGGTAGGACCAAAAACATTCAGTACTTC. This gives the protein CASSLGHQGRTKNIQYF.

The rearrangement uses TRBV4-1 and TRBJ2-1; 9 bases are a match to TRBD1. The ends lost 0 bases at V and 4 bases at J; junction bases unmatched: 13. CDR1 and CDR2 (germline): MGHRA, YSYEKL. This CDR3 is built from 19 residues. The CDR3: CASSQDRTGASWKYNEQFF. The CDR3, as DNA: TGCGCCAGCAGCCAAGATCGGACAGGGGCGTCCTGGAAGTACAATGAGCAGTTCTTC.

The rearrangement uses TRBV2 and TRBJ1-1; a weak D match, TRBD1 (6 bases). This CDR3 has 13 residues. Germline V gene data show CDR1 as SNHLY and CDR2 as FYNNEI. The V end was cut by 6 bases, the J end by 6 bases, with 14 bases between. CDR3 protein: CASRIQGLSEAFF. As DNA, the CDR3 is TGTGCCAGCAGGATACAGGGTCTGTCTGAAGCTTTCTTT.

The J gene is TRBJ2-7, the V gene TRBV11-2; 15 nucleotides agree with TRBD2. This CDR3 contains 18 residues. With V trimmed by 7 bases and J by 4 bases, 14 bases remained unmatched. Germline CDR1 is SGHAT and CDR2 is FQNNGV. CDR3 protein: CASIIRTSGGAKVYEQYF. As DNA, the CDR3 is TGTGCCAGCATCATAAGGACTAGCGGGGGGGCCAAGGTTTACGAGCAGTACTTC.

The J gene is TRBJ2-6, the V gene TRBV7-2; D is perhaps TRBD1 (5 bases). This CDR3 is built from 17 residues. Trimming removed 1 base from V and 0 bases from J, with 10 bases in between. In germline, CDR1 is SGHTA, CDR2 FQGNSA. CDR3 sequence (DNA): TGTGCCAGCAGCTTAGGGGGCGGAAACTCTGGGGCCAACGTCCTGACTTTC. Protein: CASSLGGGNSGANVLTF. Drawing the rest from reference TRBV7-2 and TRBJ2-6, the complete variable domain is GAGVSQSPSNKVTEKGKDVELRCDPISGHTALYWYRQSLGQGLEFLIYFQGNSAPDKSGLPSDRFSAERTGGSVSTLTIQRTQQEDSAVYLCASSLGGGNSGANVLTFGAGSRLTVL.

This chain uses TRBV21-1 with TRBJ1-4; the table assigns TRBD1, which was not confirmed against the DNA. TRBV21-1 is recorded as a pseudogene. The CDR3 is 18 amino acids. CDR3 region: CASSINRDRGRVSEKLFF. The CDR3 region has the DNA TGTGCCAGCAGCATTAACCGGGACAGGGGGCGCGTGAGTGAAAAACTGTTTTTT.

In nucleotides, the CDR3 is TGTGCCAGCAGCTCCCGGACAGCTTCCACCGGGGAGCTGTTTTTT. Translated: CASSSRTASTGELFF. The V and J genes are TRBV7-3 and TRBJ2-2, with D possibly TRBD1 on 6 matching bases. CDR1 is SGHTA and CDR2 is FQGTGA in the germline V gene. The V gene lost 4 bases and the J gene lost 4 bases, with 13 bases spanning the gap. This CDR3 has 15 residues.

The gene calls are TRBV2 and TRBJ2-3; the match to TRBD1 covers 7 bases. The CDR3 runs to 15 residues. V lost 2 bases and J lost 6; bases outside the gene matches: 8. Germline lookup yields CDR1 SNHLY and CDR2 FYNNEI. CDR3 residues: CASSEWDSSYDTQYF. CDR3 sequence (DNA): TGTGCCAGCAGTGAATGGGACAGTAGCTACGATACGCAGTATTTT.